This T cell receptor beta chain was captured in a study of siplizumab effects on memory and regulatory T cells. Study-wide points: Tregs proliferating in siplizumab cultures lacked confirmation of their suppressive function. Proliferating clones, CD4+ or CD8+, lacked an assignable naive or memory phenotype in roughly 80-97% of cases. Both greater diversity than memory cells and a major contribution to the alloresponse seemed to characterize naive T cells.

Here immunoSEQ multiplex PCR was the method, and the copy in TCRdb shows in-frame clones only, minus some. Among fewer than 100,000 clones, around 93% were seen once, and the ten largest hold around a sixth. V dropped 3 bases and J dropped 6 bases, with 10 bases sitting between them. Germline V gene data show CDR1 as SGDLS and CDR2 as YYNGEE. The CDR3 length is 14 residues. As concerns this clone: The antigen remains undetermined.

Sequenced: CD8+ T cells sorted from blood. This TCR was recovered from a human donor in good health. V usage is TRBV9 and J usage is TRBJ1-6; perhaps TRBD1 as D (6 bases). CDR3 nucleotide sequence: TGTGCCAGCAGCGCAACAGGGTCTAATTCACCCCTCCACTTT. As protein: CASSATGSNSPLHF.